These 7 T cell receptor beta chains share one sample of origin, sequenced in a study of CD8+ T cells in alopecia areata. Sequencing used cDNA as its template, made by extracting RNA and reverse transcribing it. Measured with immunoSEQ multiplex PCR; TCRdb has only the in-frame clones, and not every one. The sample includes hundreds of thousands of clones, around 65% of them seen just once. Treatment specified: oral pan-JAK inhibitor, 5-10 mg twice daily. Sequencing used CD4+ T cells sorted from blood, obtained at week 44, from a patient treated with tofacitinib. These receptors originate from a human donor with alopecia areata.

The V gene is TRBV7-2, the J gene TRBJ2-1; perhaps D is TRBD1 or TRBD2 (7 bases each). The CDR3 is 15 amino acids. V was pared by 4 bases and J by 7 bases, with 17 bases between. Germline-derived CDR1 and CDR2 are SGHTA and FQGNSA. CDR3 sequence (DNA): TGTGCCAGCAGCTCCCAGGGGGGGGAATGGAATGAGCAGTTCTTC. This encodes CASSSQGGEWNEQFF.

The chain employs TRBV5-6 and TRBJ2-3, with 8 bases fitting TRBD2. Germline CDR1 is SGHDT and CDR2 is YYEEEE. After removal of 4 bases from V and 0 bases from J, the junction contained 16 bases not matched to a gene. The CDR3 spans 19 residues. CDR3 nucleotide sequence: TGTGCCAGCAGCCCCGGAGGAGCGGGGGCCCGCCCTAGCACAGATACGCAGTATTTT. Protein sequence: CASSPGGAGARPSTDTQYF.

This clone was observed a handful of times. The chain uses TRBV29-1 and TRBJ2-1; the D is unclear. With 2 bases removed from V and 11 bases from J, the gap between germline ends came to 10 bases. Germline CDR1 SQVTM, CDR2 ANQGSEA. The CDR3 has 11 residues. CDR3 protein: CSVEKSSKQFF. The CDR3, as DNA: TGCAGCGTTGAAAAAAGTAGTAAGCAGTTCTTC.

CDR3 sequence reads: CASSPAEGQEGREQYF. As DNA, the CDR3 is TGTGCCAGCAGCCCGGCGGAGGGACAGGAGGGACGCGAGCAGTACTTC. The chain is built from TRBV25-1 and TRBJ2-7; 8 positions match TRBD1. V lost 6 bases, J lost 6 bases, and 16 bases stayed unmatched. Germline CDR1 is MGHDK and CDR2 is SYGVNS. There are 16 residues in the CDR3.

There are a few counts of this clone. The chain carries TRBV29-1 and TRBJ2-3, with D unresolved. V lost 6 bases and J lost 0, with 10 bases in between. Germline CDR1 and CDR2: SQVTM and ANQGSEA. This CDR3 is built from 13 residues. The CDR3 DNA reads TGCAGCGTCGCCTTAAGAAGCACAGATACGCAGTATTTT. This encodes CSVALRSTDTQYF.

This rearrangement joins TRBV5-1 to TRBJ1-6; D is ambiguous. Germline V gene data show CDR1 as SGHRS and CDR2 as YFSETQ. The CDR3 spans 14 residues. The ends were cut back, 0 bases at V and 9 bases at J, with 10 bases in the middle. CDR3 protein: CASSLGEPGSPLHF. The CDR3 nucleotides are TGCGCCAGCAGCTTGGGAGAACCCGGTTCACCCCTCCACTTT.

This chain joins TRBV30 and TRBJ1-4, with D unclear. The germline gives CDR1 GTSNPN, CDR2 SVGIG (reference sequence). This CDR3 has 15 residues. V lost 1 base to trimming and J lost 5 bases, with 14 bases between them. The CDR3 sequence is CAWSATMGDNEKLFF. The CDR3 bases are TGTGCCTGGAGTGCGACAATGGGCGACAATGAAAAACTGTTTTTT.